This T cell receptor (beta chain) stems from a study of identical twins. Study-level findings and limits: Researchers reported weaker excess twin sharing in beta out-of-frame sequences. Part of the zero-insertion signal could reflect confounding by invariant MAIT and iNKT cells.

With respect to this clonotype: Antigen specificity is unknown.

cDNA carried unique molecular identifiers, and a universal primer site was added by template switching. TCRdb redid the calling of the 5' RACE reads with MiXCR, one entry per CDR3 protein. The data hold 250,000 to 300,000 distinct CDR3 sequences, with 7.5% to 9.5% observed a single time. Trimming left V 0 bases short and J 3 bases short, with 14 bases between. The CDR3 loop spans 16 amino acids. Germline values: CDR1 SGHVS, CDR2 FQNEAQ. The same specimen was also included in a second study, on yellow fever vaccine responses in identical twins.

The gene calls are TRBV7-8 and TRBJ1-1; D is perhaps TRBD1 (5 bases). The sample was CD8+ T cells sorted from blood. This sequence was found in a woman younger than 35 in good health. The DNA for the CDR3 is TGTGCCAGCAGCTTAGCGCTCGGGGGGAGGGACACTGAAGCTTTCTTT. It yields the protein CASSLALGGRDTEAFF.